The clone carrying this T cell receptor beta chain was observed a few times. Antigen unknown. Diagnoses rested on clinical symptoms, serum thyroxine and TRAb, thyroid ultrasound and orbital computed tomography. PBMCs were collected from an approximately 9.5 ml volume of fresh peripheral blood. The data originate from a study of T cells in Graves' hyperthyroidism and ophthalmopathy. Study findings and constraints: Patients with ophthalmopathy were separated from those with stable hyperthyroidism by a 13 V-J model. Most clonotypes expanded in the thyroid (above 0.001) were also present in blood.

Germline V lookup: CDR1 MNHNS, CDR2 SASEGT. The germline V and J ends were trimmed by 4 bases and 5 bases, with 8 bases remaining between them. The CDR3 consists of 12 residues. Authors of the study amplified TCR beta CDR3 regions from RNA transcripts. HTBI primers were used for first-round RT-PCR of the TCR CDR3. TCRdb independently ran MiXCR on the multiplex PCR reads; one entry per CDR3 protein. The data hold about 350,000 distinct CDR3 sequences, with about 15% observed a single time. Sequenced material: blood. The rearrangement uses TRBV6-1 and TRBJ1-1; D is unclear. This clonotype was obtained from a woman aged 60-75 years with Graves' ophthalmopathy. Written as DNA, the CDR3 is TGTGCCAGCAGTGCGAGGGAGACTGAAGCTTTCTTT. As protein: CASSARETEAFF.